Detailed here is one T cell receptor beta chain. The sample belongs to a study of blood T cell repertoires in COVID-19. TCRdb's table, derived via immunoSEQ multiplex PCR, lists solely in-frame clones and lacks some. The sample yields about 320,000 clones, roughly nine tenths seen once. The germline V and J ends were trimmed by 0 bases and 4 bases, with 7 bases remaining between them. This CDR3 region has 13 residues. Per the germline V gene, CDR1 is GTSNPN and CDR2 is SVGIG (reference sequence). The chain is built from TRBV30 and TRBJ2-1; D possibly corresponds to TRBD2 (6 bases). Sequencing was done on a sample of PBMCs or T cells enriched from blood (not recorded which). This TCR was sampled from a man in his 60s who had recovered from COVID-19. In DNA, the CDR3 is TGTGCCTGGAGTGTTCTAGCGTACAATGAGCAGTTCTTC. Residues: CAWSVLAYNEQFF.